Listed below are T cell receptor beta chains from one sample, sequenced in a study of T-cell memory formation after mild COVID-19. TCRdb re-called the 5' RACE reads with MiXCR, one entry per CDR3 protein. Among tens of thousands of distinct CDR3 sequences listed, about 16% were seen once. Sequenced sample: PBMCs or a T cell subset sorted from them (not recorded which). The source is a man younger than 35 who had mild COVID-19 (a few samples of this study predate the infection). Cell type and time point are not known. Each CDR3 is given with its conserved first and last residue. Fields, in order: V gene, CDR3 length, D gene, J gene, clone size, CDR3 DNA, CDR3 protein. D genes are given only for firm matches. Size tells how often a clone was seen (once, few, many) or the class of an expanded clone, and some rows leave it out.

v_call: TRBV7-8; cdr3_length: 14; d_call: TRBD2; j_call: TRBJ2-7; clone_size: few; cdr3_nt: TGTGCCAGCAGCAGTAGCGGGGGGCTCTACGAGCAGTACTTC; cdr3_aa: CASSSSGGLYEQYF
v_call: TRBV4-3; cdr3_length: 17; d_call: TRBD1; j_call: TRBJ2-2; clone_size: many; cdr3_nt: TGCGCCAGCAGCCAAGAGCTGACAGGGGGCTGGGGCGGGGAGCTGTTTTTT; cdr3_aa: CASSQELTGGWGGELFF
v_call: TRBV7-8; cdr3_length: 15; d_call: .; j_call: TRBJ1-4; clone_size: few; cdr3_nt: TGTGCCAGCAGCTCTGGGCCCGAGCTTAATGAAAAACTGTTTTTT; cdr3_aa: CASSSGPELNEKLFF
v_call: TRBV4-1; cdr3_length: 17; d_call: TRBD1; j_call: TRBJ1-1; clone_size: .; cdr3_nt: TGCGCCAGCAGCCAAGCTGGGACAGGGGAGGAGGACACTGAAGCTTTCTTT; cdr3_aa: CASSQAGTGEEDTEAFF
v_call: TRBV6-2/TRBV6-3; cdr3_length: 15; d_call: TRBD1; j_call: TRBJ2-2; clone_size: few; cdr3_nt: TGTGCCGGACAAACAGGGGACCGGCGGACCGGGGAGCTGTTTTTT; cdr3_aa: CAGQTGDRRTGELFF
v_call: TRBV6-5; cdr3_length: 12; d_call: .; j_call: TRBJ2-3; clone_size: .; cdr3_nt: TGTGCCAGCAGAACCGGAGTAGATACGCAGTATTTT; cdr3_aa: CASRTGVDTQYF
v_call: TRBV12-3/TRBV12-4; cdr3_length: 11; d_call: .; j_call: TRBJ1-2; clone_size: many; cdr3_nt: TGTGCCAGCAGTTGGGGGGGTGGCTACACCTTC; cdr3_aa: CASSWGGGYTF
v_call: TRBV6-5; cdr3_length: 17; d_call: TRBD2; j_call: TRBJ2-3; clone_size: few; cdr3_nt: TGTGCCAGCAGTAACGAAGTGGAGCGGGGGGCCACAGATACGCAGTATTTT; cdr3_aa: CASSNEVERGATDTQYF
v_call: TRBV6-2/TRBV6-3; cdr3_length: 20; d_call: TRBD2; j_call: TRBJ2-2; clone_size: .; cdr3_nt: TGTGCCAGCAGTTACTCGACCTCCACTAGCGGGGGCTCGAACACCGGGGAGCTGTTTTTT; cdr3_aa: CASSYSTSTSGGSNTGELFF
v_call: TRBV9; cdr3_length: 13; d_call: .; j_call: TRBJ2-5; clone_size: few; cdr3_nt: TGTGCCAGCAGCGGCGGAGGCAGGCCGACCCAGTACTTC; cdr3_aa: CASSGGGRPTQYF
v_call: TRBV7-9; cdr3_length: 12; d_call: .; j_call: TRBJ2-7; clone_size: many; cdr3_nt: TGTGCCAGCGCAGACATCGCCTACGAGCAGTACTTC; cdr3_aa: CASADIAYEQYF
v_call: TRBV20-1; cdr3_length: 13; d_call: .; j_call: TRBJ2-1; clone_size: .; cdr3_nt: TGCAGTGCCAAGGTGGCCAAAGTTAATGAGCAGTTCTTC; cdr3_aa: CSAKVAKVNEQFF
v_call: TRBV30; cdr3_length: 14; d_call: .; j_call: TRBJ2-7; clone_size: .; cdr3_nt: TGTGCCTGGAGTATGGTGAGGGGGGCCTACGAGCAGTACTTC; cdr3_aa: CAWSMVRGAYEQYF
v_call: TRBV4-1; cdr3_length: 17; d_call: TRBD2; j_call: TRBJ2-3; clone_size: few; cdr3_nt: TGCGCCAGCAGCCCGAGGACTAGCGGGGGACTTGGAGATACGCAGTATTTT; cdr3_aa: CASSPRTSGGLGDTQYF
v_call: TRBV12-3/TRBV12-4; cdr3_length: 13; d_call: .; j_call: TRBJ1-5; clone_size: few; cdr3_nt: TGTGCCAGCAGAACCGGAGGTATTCAGCCCCAGCATTTT; cdr3_aa: CASRTGGIQPQHF
v_call: TRBV7-2; cdr3_length: 16; d_call: TRBD1; j_call: TRBJ2-2; clone_size: many; cdr3_nt: TGTGCCAGCAGTGACCGGGACAGGGTAAACACCGGGGAGCTGTTTTTT; cdr3_aa: CASSDRDRVNTGELFF
v_call: TRBV4-1; cdr3_length: 15; d_call: .; j_call: TRBJ1-1; clone_size: .; cdr3_nt: TGCGCCAGCAGCCAAGAACACCGAGGGACGACTGAAGCTTTCTTT; cdr3_aa: CASSQEHRGTTEAFF
v_call: TRBV11-2; cdr3_length: 18; d_call: .; j_call: TRBJ1-6; clone_size: few; cdr3_nt: TGTGCCAGCAGCTTAGATAGTCAGGGGAGCTCCTATAATTCACCCCTCCACTTT; cdr3_aa: CASSLDSQGSSYNSPLHF
v_call: TRBV12-3/TRBV12-4; cdr3_length: 17; d_call: .; j_call: TRBJ1-5; clone_size: few; cdr3_nt: TGTGCCAGCAGACCCGACAGTTCAGGGGCCTACAATCAGCCCCAGCATTTT; cdr3_aa: CASRPDSSGAYNQPQHF
v_call: TRBV9; cdr3_length: 15; d_call: TRBD2; j_call: TRBJ2-7; clone_size: few; cdr3_nt: TGTGCCAGCAGCGTATCATCGGGGGGTATCTACGAGCAGTACTTC; cdr3_aa: CASSVSSGGIYEQYF
v_call: TRBV4-2; cdr3_length: 16; d_call: TRBD1; j_call: TRBJ1-2; clone_size: few; cdr3_nt: TGTGCCAGCAGCCCACTAGGACAGGGAGGGAACTATGGCTACACCTTC; cdr3_aa: CASSPLGQGGNYGYTF
v_call: TRBV12-3/TRBV12-4; cdr3_length: 11; d_call: .; j_call: TRBJ2-3; clone_size: .; cdr3_nt: TGTGCCAGCTCGAGTGTTTATACGCAGTATTTT; cdr3_aa: CASSSVYTQYF
v_call: TRBV29-1; cdr3_length: 13; d_call: .; j_call: TRBJ1-5; clone_size: many; cdr3_nt: TGCAGCGTGGCAACAGGGTTAAATCAGCCCCAGCATTTT; cdr3_aa: CSVATGLNQPQHF
v_call: TRBV14; cdr3_length: 15; d_call: .; j_call: TRBJ2-7; clone_size: .; cdr3_nt: TGTGCCAGCAGCCAAGTGGTCTGTGAGGTTTGCGAGCAGTACTTC; cdr3_aa: CASSQVVCEVCEQYF
v_call: TRBV5-1; cdr3_length: 15; d_call: .; j_call: TRBJ1-1; clone_size: few; cdr3_nt: TGCGCCAGCAGCTTGTCCGGGCAGCCCCATACTGAAGCTTTCTTT; cdr3_aa: CASSLSGQPHTEAFF
v_call: TRBV12-3/TRBV12-4; cdr3_length: 15; d_call: TRBD1; j_call: TRBJ2-5; clone_size: medium-sized; cdr3_nt: TGTGCCAGCAGTTTGGGTCAGGGGGCAATAGAGACCCAGTACTTC; cdr3_aa: CASSLGQGAIETQYF
v_call: TRBV4-3; cdr3_length: 16; d_call: .; j_call: TRBJ2-3; clone_size: .; cdr3_nt: TGCGCCAGCAGCCAAGGGTACGGGCCGAGCACAGATACGCAGTATTTT; cdr3_aa: CASSQGYGPSTDTQYF
v_call: TRBV3-1; cdr3_length: 15; d_call: TRBD2; j_call: TRBJ2-1; clone_size: few; cdr3_nt: TGTGCCAGCAGCTACGGACTAGGTCAACAATATGAGCAGTTCTTC; cdr3_aa: CASSYGLGQQYEQFF
v_call: TRBV9; cdr3_length: 15; d_call: TRBD1; j_call: TRBJ1-1; clone_size: .; cdr3_nt: TGTGCCAGCAGCGGTACCGGGACAGGGAACACTGAAGCTTTCTTT; cdr3_aa: CASSGTGTGNTEAFF
v_call: TRBV7-9; cdr3_length: 13; d_call: .; j_call: TRBJ2-2; clone_size: .; cdr3_nt: TGTGCCAGCAGCTTAGCGAATTTCGGGGAGCTGTTTTTT; cdr3_aa: CASSLANFGELFF
v_call: TRBV7-9; cdr3_length: 14; d_call: .; j_call: TRBJ1-1; clone_size: .; cdr3_nt: TGTGCCAGCAGCTTCTCGGGACAGAACACTGAAGCTTTCTTT; cdr3_aa: CASSFSGQNTEAFF
v_call: TRBV11-2; cdr3_length: 11; d_call: .; j_call: TRBJ1-2; clone_size: few; cdr3_nt: TGTGCCAGCCCGGGGCGCTATGGCTACACCTTC; cdr3_aa: CASPGRYGYTF